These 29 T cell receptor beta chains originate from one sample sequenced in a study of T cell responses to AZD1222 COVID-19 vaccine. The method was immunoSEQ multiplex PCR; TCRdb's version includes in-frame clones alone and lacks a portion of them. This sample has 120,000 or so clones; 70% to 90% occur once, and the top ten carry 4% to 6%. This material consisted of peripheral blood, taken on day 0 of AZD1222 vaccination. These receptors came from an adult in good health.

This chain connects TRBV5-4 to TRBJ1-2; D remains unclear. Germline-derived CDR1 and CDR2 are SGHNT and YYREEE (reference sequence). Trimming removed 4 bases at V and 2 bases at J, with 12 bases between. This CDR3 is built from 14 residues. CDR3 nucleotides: TGTGCCAGCAGCCCTGATGGCGGAAACTATGGCTACACCTTC. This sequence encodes CASSPDGGNYGYTF.

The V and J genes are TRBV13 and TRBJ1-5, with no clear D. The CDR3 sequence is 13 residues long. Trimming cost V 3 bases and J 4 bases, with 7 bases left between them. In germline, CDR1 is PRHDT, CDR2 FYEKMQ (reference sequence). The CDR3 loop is CASSFGRNQPQHF. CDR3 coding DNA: TGTGCCAGCAGCTTTGGGAGGAATCAGCCCCAGCATTTT.

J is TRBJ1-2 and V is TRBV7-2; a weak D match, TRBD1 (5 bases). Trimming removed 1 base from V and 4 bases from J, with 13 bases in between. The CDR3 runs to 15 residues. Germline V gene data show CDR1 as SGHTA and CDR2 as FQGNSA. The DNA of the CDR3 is TGTGCCAGCAGCTTAGTTGGGACGGATACCTATGGCTACACCTTC. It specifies CASSLVGTDTYGYTF.

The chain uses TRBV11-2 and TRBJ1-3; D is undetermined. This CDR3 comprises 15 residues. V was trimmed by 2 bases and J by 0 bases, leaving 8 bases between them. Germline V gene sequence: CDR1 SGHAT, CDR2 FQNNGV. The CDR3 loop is CASSLRPDSGNTIYF. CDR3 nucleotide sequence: TGTGCCAGCAGCTTACGACCCGACTCTGGAAACACCATATATTTT. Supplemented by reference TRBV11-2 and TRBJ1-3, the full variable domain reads EAGVAQSPRYKIIEKRQSVAFWCNPISGHATLYWYQQILGQGPKLLIQFQNNGVVDDSQLPKDRFSAERLKGVDSTLKIQPAKLEDSAVYLCASSLRPDSGNTIYFGEGSWLTVV.

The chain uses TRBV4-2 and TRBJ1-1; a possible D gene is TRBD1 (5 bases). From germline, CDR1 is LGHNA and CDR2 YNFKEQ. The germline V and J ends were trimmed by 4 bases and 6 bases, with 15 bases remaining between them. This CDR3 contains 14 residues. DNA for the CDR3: TGTGCCAGCAGCCCCAGGGAAGGGTTGGCTGAAGCTTTCTTT. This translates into CASSPREGLAEAFF.

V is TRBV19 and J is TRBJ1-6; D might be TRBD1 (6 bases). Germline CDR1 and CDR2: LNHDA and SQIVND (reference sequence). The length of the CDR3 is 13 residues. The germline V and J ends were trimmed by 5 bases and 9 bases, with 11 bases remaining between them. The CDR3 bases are TGTGCCAGTAGTCCAGGGGAAGGTTCACCCCTCCACTTT. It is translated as CASSPGEGSPLHF. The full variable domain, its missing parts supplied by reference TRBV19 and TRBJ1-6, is DGGITQSPKYLFRKEGQNVTLSCEQNLNHDAMYWYRQDPGQGLRLIYYSQIVNDFQKGDIAEGYSVSREKKESFPLTVTSAQKNPTAFYLCASSPGEGSPLHFGNGTRLTVT.

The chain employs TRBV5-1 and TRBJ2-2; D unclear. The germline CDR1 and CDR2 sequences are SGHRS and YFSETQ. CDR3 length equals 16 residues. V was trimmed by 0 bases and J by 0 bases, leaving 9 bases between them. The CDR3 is CASSLGGRSNTGELFF. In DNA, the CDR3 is TGCGCCAGCAGCTTGGGGGGTAGATCGAACACCGGGGAGCTGTTTTTT.

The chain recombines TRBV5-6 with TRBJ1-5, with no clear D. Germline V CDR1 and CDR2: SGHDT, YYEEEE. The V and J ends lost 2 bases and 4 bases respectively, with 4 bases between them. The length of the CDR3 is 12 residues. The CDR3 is CASSFLNQPQHF. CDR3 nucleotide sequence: TGTGCCAGCAGCTTTCTGAATCAGCCCCAGCATTTT.

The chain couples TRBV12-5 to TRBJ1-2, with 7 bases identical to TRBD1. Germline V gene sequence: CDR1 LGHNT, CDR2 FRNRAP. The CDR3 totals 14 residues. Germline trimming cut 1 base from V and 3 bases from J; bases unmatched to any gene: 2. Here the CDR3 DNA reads TGTGCTAGTGGTTTGGACAGGGGTGACTATGGCTACACCTTC. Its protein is CASGLDRGDYGYTF.

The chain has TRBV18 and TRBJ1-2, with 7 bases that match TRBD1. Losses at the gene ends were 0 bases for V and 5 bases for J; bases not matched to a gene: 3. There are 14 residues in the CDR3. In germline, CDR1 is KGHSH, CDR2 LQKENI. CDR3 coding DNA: TGTGCCAGCTCACCACCCGGGACAGAATATGGCTACACCTTC. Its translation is CASSPPGTEYGYTF.

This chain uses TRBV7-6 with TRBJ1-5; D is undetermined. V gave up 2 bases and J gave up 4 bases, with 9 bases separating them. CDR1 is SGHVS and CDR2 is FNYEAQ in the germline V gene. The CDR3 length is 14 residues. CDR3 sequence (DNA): TGTGCCAGCAGCTTACTTGAGAAGAATCAGCCCCAGCATTTT. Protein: CASSLLEKNQPQHF.

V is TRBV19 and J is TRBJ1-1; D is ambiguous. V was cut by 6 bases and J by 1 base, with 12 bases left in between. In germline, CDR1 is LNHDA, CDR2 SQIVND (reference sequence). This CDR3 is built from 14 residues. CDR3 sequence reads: CASSPLRENTEAFF. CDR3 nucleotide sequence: TGTGCCAGTAGCCCCCTGAGGGAGAACACTGAAGCTTTCTTT. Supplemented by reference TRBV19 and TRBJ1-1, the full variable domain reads DGGITQSPKYLFRKEGQNVTLSCEQNLNHDAMYWYRQDPGQGLRLIYYSQIVNDFQKGDIAEGYSVSREKKESFPLTVTSAQKNPTAFYLCASSPLRENTEAFFGQGTRLTVV.

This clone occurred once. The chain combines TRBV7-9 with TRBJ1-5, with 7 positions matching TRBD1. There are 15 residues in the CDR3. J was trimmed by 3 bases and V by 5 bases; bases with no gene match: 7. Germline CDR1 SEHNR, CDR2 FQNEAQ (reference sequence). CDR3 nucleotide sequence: TGTGCCAGCAGCGAGGGGGCGTCTATCAATCAGCCCCAGCATTTT. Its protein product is CASSEGASINQPQHF.

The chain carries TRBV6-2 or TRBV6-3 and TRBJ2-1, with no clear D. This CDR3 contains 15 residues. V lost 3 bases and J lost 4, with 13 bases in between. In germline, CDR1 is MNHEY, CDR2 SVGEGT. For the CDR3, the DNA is TGTGCCAGCAGTTATTCGTCTAGGGAATACAATGAGCAGTTCTTC. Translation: CASSYSSREYNEQFF.

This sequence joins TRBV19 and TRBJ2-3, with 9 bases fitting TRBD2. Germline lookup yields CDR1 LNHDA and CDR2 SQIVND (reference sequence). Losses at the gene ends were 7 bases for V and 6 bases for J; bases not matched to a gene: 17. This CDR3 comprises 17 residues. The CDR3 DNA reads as TGTGCCAGTACCAGCACCCCGAGCGGGGGGTTGGCGGATACGCAGTATTTT. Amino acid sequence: CASTSTPSGGLADTQYF.

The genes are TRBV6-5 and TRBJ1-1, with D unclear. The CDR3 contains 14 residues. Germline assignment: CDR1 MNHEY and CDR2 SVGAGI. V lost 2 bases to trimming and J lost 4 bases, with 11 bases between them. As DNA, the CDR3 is TGTGCCAGCAGTTACGGGGAAAGAGGCACTGAAGCTTTCTTT. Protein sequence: CASSYGERGTEAFF.

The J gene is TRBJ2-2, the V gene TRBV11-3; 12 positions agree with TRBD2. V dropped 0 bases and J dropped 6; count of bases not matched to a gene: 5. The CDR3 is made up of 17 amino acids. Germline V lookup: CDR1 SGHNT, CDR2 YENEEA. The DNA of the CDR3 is TGTGCCAGCAGCTTAGAAGGACTAGCGGGGTCGGCCGGGGAGCTGTTTTTT. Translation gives CASSLEGLAGSAGELFF.

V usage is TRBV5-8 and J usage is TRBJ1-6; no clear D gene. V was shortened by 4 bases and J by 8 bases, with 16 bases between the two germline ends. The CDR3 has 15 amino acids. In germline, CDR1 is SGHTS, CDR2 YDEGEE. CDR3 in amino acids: CASSRLGGIDSPLHF. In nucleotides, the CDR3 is TGTGCCAGCAGCCGCCTGGGAGGGATCGATTCACCCCTCCACTTT.

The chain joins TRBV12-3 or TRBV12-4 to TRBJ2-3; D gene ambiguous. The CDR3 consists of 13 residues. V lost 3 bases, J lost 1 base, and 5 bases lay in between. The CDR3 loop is CASSLKGTDTQYF. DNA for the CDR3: TGTGCCAGCAGTTTGAAGGGCACAGATACGCAGTATTTT.

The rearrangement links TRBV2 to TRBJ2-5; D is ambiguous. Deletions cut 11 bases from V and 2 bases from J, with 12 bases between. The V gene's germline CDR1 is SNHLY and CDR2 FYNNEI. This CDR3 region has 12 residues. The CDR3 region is CAVKGNQETQYF. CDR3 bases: TGTGCCGTAAAGGGAAATCAAGAGACCCAGTACTTC. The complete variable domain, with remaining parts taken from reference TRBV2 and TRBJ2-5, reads EPEVTQTPSHQVTQMGQEVILRCVPISNHLYFYWYRQILGQKVEFLVSFYNNEISEKSEIFDDQFSVERPDGSNFTLKIRSTKLEDSAMYFCAVKGNQETQYFGPGTRLLVL.

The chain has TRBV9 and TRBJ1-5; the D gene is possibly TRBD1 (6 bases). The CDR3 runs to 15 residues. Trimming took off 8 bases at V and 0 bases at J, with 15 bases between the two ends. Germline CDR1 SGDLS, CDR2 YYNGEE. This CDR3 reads CASLWTVYSNQPQHF. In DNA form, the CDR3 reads TGTGCCAGTTTATGGACAGTTTATAGCAATCAGCCCCAGCATTTT.

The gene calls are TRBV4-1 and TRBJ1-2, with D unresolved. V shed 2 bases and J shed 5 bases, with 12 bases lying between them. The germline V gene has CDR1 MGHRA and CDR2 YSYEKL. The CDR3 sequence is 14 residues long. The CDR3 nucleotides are TGCGCCAGCAGCCAACCGACCGAGAGTTATGGCTACACCTTC. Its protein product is CASSQPTESYGYTF.

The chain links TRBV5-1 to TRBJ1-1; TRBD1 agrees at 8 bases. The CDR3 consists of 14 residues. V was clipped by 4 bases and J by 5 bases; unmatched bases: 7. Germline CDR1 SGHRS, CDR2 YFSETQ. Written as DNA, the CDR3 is TGCGCCAGCAGCCAGGGACAGGCTCGTACTGAAGCTTTCTTT. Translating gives CASSQGQARTEAFF. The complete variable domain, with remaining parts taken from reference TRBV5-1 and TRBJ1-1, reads KAGVTQTPRYLIKTRGQQVTLSCSPISGHRSVSWYQQTPGQGLQFLFEYFSETQRNKGNFPGRFSGRQFSNSRSEMNVSTLELGDSALYLCASSQGQARTEAFFGQGTRLTVV.

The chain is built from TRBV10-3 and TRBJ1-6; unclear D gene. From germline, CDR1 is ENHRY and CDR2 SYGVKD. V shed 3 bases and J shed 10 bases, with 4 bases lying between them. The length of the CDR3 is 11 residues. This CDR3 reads CAISDNSPLHF. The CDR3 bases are TGTGCCATCAGTGACAACTCACCCCTCCACTTT.

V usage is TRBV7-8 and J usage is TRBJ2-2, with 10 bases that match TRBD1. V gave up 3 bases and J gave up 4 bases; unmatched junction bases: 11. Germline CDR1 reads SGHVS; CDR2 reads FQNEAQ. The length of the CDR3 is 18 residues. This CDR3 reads CASSFAPYGTGATGELFF. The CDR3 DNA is TGTGCCAGCAGCTTTGCCCCTTACGGGACAGGGGCCACCGGGGAGCTGTTTTTT.

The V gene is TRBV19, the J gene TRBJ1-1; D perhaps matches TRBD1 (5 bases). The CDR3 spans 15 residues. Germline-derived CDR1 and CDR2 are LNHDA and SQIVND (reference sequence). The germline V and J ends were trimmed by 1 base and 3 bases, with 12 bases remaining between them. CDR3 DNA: TGTGCCAGTAGTATAGCATCAGGGTCTCACACTGAAGCTTTCTTT. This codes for CASSIASGSHTEAFF.

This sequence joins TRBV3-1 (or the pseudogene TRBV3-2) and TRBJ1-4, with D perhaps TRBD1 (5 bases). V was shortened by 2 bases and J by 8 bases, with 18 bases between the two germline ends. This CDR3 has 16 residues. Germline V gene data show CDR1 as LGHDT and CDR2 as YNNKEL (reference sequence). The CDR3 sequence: CASSQNGWQGDEKLFF. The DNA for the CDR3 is TGTGCCAGCAGCCAAAACGGGTGGCAGGGTGACGAAAAACTGTTTTTT.

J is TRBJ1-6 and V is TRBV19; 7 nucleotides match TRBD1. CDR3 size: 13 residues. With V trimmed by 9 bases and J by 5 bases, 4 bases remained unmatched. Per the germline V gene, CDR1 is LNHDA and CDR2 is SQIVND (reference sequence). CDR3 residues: CASTGQNNSPLHF. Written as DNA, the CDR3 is TGTGCCAGCACGGGACAGAATAATTCACCCCTCCACTTT.

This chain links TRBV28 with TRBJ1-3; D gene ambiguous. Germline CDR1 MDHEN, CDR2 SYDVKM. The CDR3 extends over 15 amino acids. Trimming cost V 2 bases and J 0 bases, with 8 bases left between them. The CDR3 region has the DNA TGTGCCAGCAGTTTAGACCCGTTCTCTGGAAACACCATATATTTT. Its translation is CASSLDPFSGNTIYF.